A single sample is the source of the 15 T cell receptor beta chains below, sequenced in a study of OX40 agonist ivuxolimab in advanced cancers. Repertoires were generated with immunoSEQ multiplex PCR, while TCRdb's copy carries only in-frame clones and drops some. The table shows 20,000 or so clones, with roughly 80% occurring only once. The material sequenced was CD4+ or CD8+ T cells sorted from blood, taken in a trial of the OX40 agonist ivuxolimab. These receptors all come from an adult with an advanced solid tumor such as melanoma, head and neck, liver or kidney cancer.

V is TRBV27 and J is TRBJ1-6; D remains ambiguous. Trimming took 7 bases from V and 4 from J, leaving 11 bases between them. CDR3 length: 14 amino acids. Germline V gives CDR1 MNHEY, CDR2 SMNVEV (reference sequence). The CDR3 DNA follows: TGTGCCAGCACCCCGTATTCTTATAATTCACCCCTCCACTTT. Protein product: CASTPYSYNSPLHF.

The V call is TRBV7-2, the J call TRBJ1-2, with D perhaps matching TRBD1 (5 bases). Trimming pared 3 bases from V and 4 bases from J, leaving 15 bases between. The V gene's germline CDR1 is SGHTA and CDR2 FQGNSA. The CDR3 covers 15 residues. The CDR3 loop is CASSFEQASLYGYTF. CDR3 DNA: TGTGCCAGCAGCTTCGAACAGGCCTCGCTCTATGGCTACACCTTC.

This clone was found a few times. This chain links TRBV28 with TRBJ2-5; D might be TRBD1 (6 bases). The CDR3 length is 13 residues. Germline CDR1 is MDHEN and CDR2 is SYDVKM. V was cut by 6 bases and J by 1 base, with 9 bases left in between. In DNA, the CDR3 is TGTGCCAGCAGGTTACAGGGCCAAGAGACCCAGTACTTC. This translates into CASRLQGQETQYF.

The V gene is TRBV5-4, the J gene TRBJ2-6; TRBD2 is a possible D gene (6 bases). With 7 bases removed from V and 4 bases from J, the gap between germline ends came to 9 bases. The germline V gene encodes CDR1 SGHNT and CDR2 YYREEE (reference sequence). This CDR3 region has 13 residues. CDR3 DNA sequence: TGTGCCAGCCTAGCGTCGGGGGCCAACGTCCTGACTTTC. Its protein product is CASLASGANVLTF.

The chain links TRBV28 to TRBJ2-7, with D tentatively TRBD2 (5 bases). The CDR3 length is 12 residues. V was cut by 6 bases and J by 4 bases, with 10 bases left in between. The V gene's germline CDR1 is MDHEN and CDR2 SYDVKM. This CDR3 is CASSPPGYEQYF. The CDR3 DNA follows: TGTGCCAGCAGCCCTCCGGGATACGAGCAGTACTTC.

The gene calls are TRBV7-9 and TRBJ1-2; weak D call: TRBD1 (5 bases). The V gene's germline CDR1 is SEHNR and CDR2 FQNEAQ (reference sequence). Trimming stripped 2 bases from V and 8 bases from J, with 15 bases between. The CDR3 extends over 14 amino acids. The CDR3 DNA sequence: TGTGCCAGCAGCTTATCTGGCAGGGAGCAAGGCTACACCTTC. It is translated as CASSLSGREQGYTF.

The J gene is TRBJ1-5, the V gene TRBV6-1; D might be TRBD1 (6 bases). Trimming removed 1 base from V and 1 base from J, with 8 bases in between. The CDR3 totals 15 residues. Germline assignment: CDR1 MNHNS and CDR2 SASEGT. CDR3 nucleotide sequence: TGTGCCAGCAGTGAAGGGAGGGGGAGCAATCAGCCCCAGCATTTT. It codes for CASSEGRGSNQPQHF.

The rearrangement joins TRBV7-6 to TRBJ1-1, with D unresolved. The CDR3 extends over 14 amino acids. Looked up from germline, CDR1 is SGHVS and CDR2 is FNYEAQ. V lost 2 bases, J lost 4 bases, and 11 bases lay in between. The DNA for the CDR3 is TGTGCCAGCAGCTTATTGGGAGCGAGCACTGAAGCTTTCTTT. Encoded protein: CASSLLGASTEAFF. Full variable domain (outside the CDR3, taken from reference TRBV7-6 and TRBJ1-1): GAGVSQSPRYKVTKRGQDVALRCDPISGHVSLYWYRQALGQGPEFLTYFNYEAQQDKSGLPNDRFSAERPEGSISTLTIQRTEQRDSAMYRCASSLLGASTEAFFGQGTRLTVV.

The chain carries TRBV28 and TRBJ1-1; D gene ambiguous. There are 15 residues in the CDR3. Germline CDR1 reads MDHEN; CDR2 reads SYDVKM. Trimming took off 3 bases at V and 0 bases at J, with 11 bases between the two ends. The chain's CDR3 is CASSFFGRMNTEAFF. CDR3 coding DNA: TGTGCCAGCAGTTTCTTTGGGCGCATGAACACTGAAGCTTTCTTT.

V is TRBV11-1 and J is TRBJ2-3; D may be TRBD1 or TRBD2 (6 bases each). Germline values: CDR1 SGHAT, CDR2 FQDESV (reference sequence). V was pared by 7 bases and J by 3 bases, with 14 bases between. The CDR3 runs 14 residues. The CDR3 loop reads CASTQRGRTDTQYF. DNA of the CDR3: TGTGCCAGCACCCAACGGGGGCGAACAGATACGCAGTATTTT.

The V call is TRBV5-1, the J call TRBJ2-3; TRBD2 is a possible D gene (6 bases). The CDR3 has 13 residues. CDR1 is SGHRS, CDR2 YFSETQ, per germline. V lost 7 bases and J lost 2, with 11 bases in between. In DNA form, the CDR3 reads TGCGCCAGCGCGACTAGTTACACAGATACGCAGTATTTT. Its protein product is CASATSYTDTQYF.

The chain has TRBV11-2 and TRBJ2-5; D is undetermined. From germline, CDR1 is SGHAT and CDR2 FQNNGV. Trimming took 2 bases from V and 0 from J, leaving 7 bases between them. The CDR3 is made up of 14 amino acids. The DNA of the CDR3 is TGTGCCAGCAGCTTAATGGGCCACCAAGAGACCCAGTACTTC. Translated: CASSLMGHQETQYF. Full variable domain (missing parts from reference TRBV11-2 and TRBJ2-5): EAGVAQSPRYKIIEKRQSVAFWCNPISGHATLYWYQQILGQGPKLLIQFQNNGVVDDSQLPKDRFSAERLKGVDSTLKIQPAKLEDSAVYLCASSLMGHQETQYFGPGTRLLVL.

The chain is built from TRBV5-1 and TRBJ1-1, with D perhaps TRBD1 (6 bases). Trimming stripped 3 bases from V and 3 bases from J, with 12 bases between. CDR3 size: 14 residues. Germline lookup yields CDR1 SGHRS and CDR2 YFSETQ. This CDR3 reads CASSSRGSDTEAFF. The CDR3 nucleotides are TGCGCCAGCAGCTCAAGGGGGTCCGACACTGAAGCTTTCTTT.

The chain joins TRBV2 to TRBJ1-5; tentative D call: TRBD1 (6 bases). Trimming cost V 6 bases and J 5 bases, with 14 bases left between them. This CDR3 spans 14 amino acids. Germline lookup yields CDR1 SNHLY and CDR2 FYNNEI. CDR3 bases: TGTGCCAGCAGGCCGGGGCAGGGGTATCAGCCCCAGCATTTT. Residues: CASRPGQGYQPQHF.

CDR3 amino acids: CASSSRGETQYF. The CDR3 region has the DNA TGTGCCAGCAGCTCGAGGGGAGAGACCCAGTACTTC. The rearrangement joins TRBV13 to TRBJ2-5; D may match TRBD1 or TRBD2 (5 bases each). Trimming left V 4 bases short and J 4 bases short, with 7 bases between. From germline, CDR1 is PRHDT and CDR2 FYEKMQ (reference sequence). CDR3 length: 12 residues.